This T cell receptor (beta chain) emerged from a study of cytomegalovirus exposure and HLA in healthy donors. Germline assignment: CDR1 SGHTA and CDR2 FQGNSA. The CDR3 is 13 amino acids. Trimming cost V 2 bases and J 4 bases, with 8 bases left between them. As to this clone: Its specificity is unknown.

Both 60 Vbeta primers and 13 Jbeta primers went into the PCR. Sequencing used immunoSEQ multiplex PCR; TCRdb keeps in-frame clones, though not all of them. The data hold some 140,000 clones, with 73% observed a single time. Study-wide results and limits: Association of a missense DCLRE1C variant with TCR beta V- and J-gene trimming was reported in a later analysis. The classifier, whose performance was assessed in both the original and validation cohorts, reportedly diagnosed cytomegalovirus status with high specificity and sensitivity. Highly shared sequence variants in one cluster were likely a sequencing artifact. In vitro experiments confirmed that three CMV-associated chains were specific for CMV antigens.

The chain carries TRBV7-2 and TRBJ2-5, with no clear D. Sample: PBMCs. This clonotype originated in a woman aged 40 to 49 in good health and CMV-seronegative. In nucleotides, the CDR3 is TGTGCCAGCAGCTTAAGCACTTTAGAGACCCAGTACTTC. It specifies CASSLSTLETQYF.